Below, 2 T cell receptor beta chains from the same sample are listed, as sequenced in a study of OX40 agonist ivuxolimab in advanced cancers. Sequenced by immunoSEQ multiplex PCR; TCRdb stores in-frame clones only, minus some. The sample consists of 53,000 or so clones, about four fifths of them appearing once. The sequencing here drew on CD4+ or CD8+ T cells sorted from blood, taken in a trial of the OX40 agonist ivuxolimab. These receptors were obtained from an adult with an advanced solid tumor such as melanoma, head and neck, liver or kidney cancer.

There are a few counts of this clone. The V call is TRBV7-9, the J call TRBJ2-7; D is unclear. The CDR3 spans 17 residues. Trimming pared 1 base from V and 6 bases from J, leaving 22 bases between. In germline, CDR1 is SEHNR, CDR2 FQNEAQ (reference sequence). This CDR3 is CASSLGSGGFLSREQYF. The CDR3 DNA reads TGTGCCAGCAGCTTAGGGTCCGGCGGCTTCTTGAGTCGCGAGCAGTACTTC.

This clone showed up just a few times. J is TRBJ1-1 and V is TRBV5-8; D is unresolved. V shed 0 bases and J shed 2 bases, with 8 bases lying between them. This CDR3 is built from 14 residues. Germline CDR1 is SGHTS and CDR2 is YDEGEE. This CDR3 is CASSLGHLNTEAFF. CDR3 DNA: TGTGCCAGCAGCTTGGGACACCTAAACACTGAAGCTTTCTTT.